One sample yielded the 9 T cell receptor beta chains listed below, sequenced in a study of cytomegalovirus exposure and HLA in healthy donors. In the PCR, 60 Vbeta and 13 Jbeta primers were used. Clones were sequenced by immunoSEQ multiplex PCR, and TCRdb holds only the in-frame ones, with some missing. This table holds around 210,000 clones, 70% to 90% found once. The specimen sequenced was PBMCs. These receptors were collected from a girl aged 2-10 years in good health and CMV-seronegative.

The DNA for the CDR3 is TGTGCCAGCAGCTTCCCCGGGACAGGGAGGGCCGGGGAGCTGTTTTTT. Translated: CASSFPGTGRAGELFF. The chain combines TRBV7-3 with TRBJ2-2; 9 nucleotides agree with TRBD1. With V trimmed by 3 bases and J by 6 bases, 8 bases remained unmatched. The germline V gene encodes CDR1 SGHTA and CDR2 FQGTGA. The CDR3 runs to 16 residues. The full variable domain, completed using reference TRBV7-3 and TRBJ2-2, is GAGVSQTPSNKVTEKGKYVELRCDPISGHTALYWYRQSLGQGPEFLIYFQGTGAADDSGLPNDRFFAVRPEGSVSTLKIQRTERGDSAVYLCASSFPGTGRAGELFFGEGSRLTVL.

The chain couples TRBV5-1 to TRBJ2-7; possibly TRBD2 for D (5 bases). The CDR3 spans 15 residues. Trimming took off 4 bases at V and 4 bases at J, with 18 bases between the two ends. Germline CDR1 and CDR2: SGHRS and YFSETQ. In DNA form, the CDR3 reads TGCGCCAGCAGCATCGGGCCGTCCGGGGTTTACGAGCAGTACTTC. Amino acids: CASSIGPSGVYEQYF.

V and J are TRBV18 and TRBJ1-1, with D possibly being TRBD1 (5 bases). Germline CDR1 and CDR2: KGHSH and LQKENI. V dropped 1 base and J dropped 3 bases, with 6 bases sitting between them. The CDR3 contains 13 residues. CDR3 DNA: TGTGCCAGCTCACCACGGGGGGACACTGAAGCTTTCTTT. Residues: CASSPRGDTEAFF.

The chain uses TRBV10-3 and TRBJ2-5, with TRBD2 identical over 14 bases. The J call may be incorrect, as the DNA end agrees better with TRBJ2-7. The CDR3 runs to 16 residues. The germline V gene has CDR1 ENHRY and CDR2 SYGVKD. CDR3 sequence reads: CAISEPGLAGGFEQYF. CDR3 in DNA: TGTGCCATCAGTGAACCCGGACTAGCGGGGGGTTTCGAGCAGTACTTC.

This clone was counted between two and nine times. The gene calls are TRBV7-9 and TRBJ2-5; 13 nucleotides match TRBD2. Germline V gives CDR1 SEHNR, CDR2 FQNEAQ (reference sequence). There are 16 residues in the CDR3. V trimming: 5 bases; J trimming: 1 base; junction bases outside the gene matches: 4. CDR3 amino acids: CASSLGTSGAQETQYF. The CDR3 DNA sequence: TGTGCCAGCAGCCTTGGGACTAGCGGGGCCCAAGAGACCCAGTACTTC.

The chain combines TRBV6-1 with TRBJ1-1, with 7 bases aligning to TRBD1. The V gene's germline CDR1 is MNHNS and CDR2 SASEGT. This CDR3 contains 15 residues. Trimming cost V 4 bases and J 6 bases; bases outside gene matches: 11. The CDR3 spells CASSGLGTDFPEAFF. The CDR3 DNA reads as TGTGCCAGCAGTGGACTCGGGACAGATTTCCCTGAAGCTTTCTTT.

The gene calls are TRBV7-8 and TRBJ1-5; tentative D call: TRBD1 (6 bases). Germline V gene data show CDR1 as SGHVS and CDR2 as FQNEAQ. The CDR3 extends over 15 amino acids. The V and J ends lost 1 base and 4 bases respectively, with 11 bases between them. The CDR3 here is CASSLGTVVNQPQHF. The CDR3 DNA reads as TGTGCCAGCAGCTTAGGGACAGTTGTTAATCAGCCCCAGCATTTT. Based on the CDR3 plus reference TRBV7-8 and TRBJ1-5, the full variable domain is GAGVSQSPRYKVAKRGQDVALRCDPISGHVSLFWYQQALGQGPEFLTYFQNEAQLDKSGLPSDRFFAERPEGSVSTLKIQRTQQEDSAVYLCASSLGTVVNQPQHFGDGTRLSIL.

The V gene is TRBV19, the J gene TRBJ2-1; 8 bases align to TRBD2. With 10 bases clipped from V and 8 bases from J, the junction kept 10 bases outside the gene matches. CDR1 and CDR2 (germline): LNHDA, SQIVND (reference sequence). This CDR3 has 13 amino acids. Here the CDR3 DNA reads TGTGCCACCCCTTCGGGGGGGGTAGATGAGCAGTTCTTC. This gives the protein CATPSGGVDEQFF.

This clone was seen a handful of times. The chain is built from TRBV6-5 and TRBJ1-6; 7 bases map to TRBD1. V shed 5 bases, J shed 10 bases, and the junction held 8 bases outside the gene matches. Germline values: CDR1 MNHEY, CDR2 SVGAGI. CDR3 size: 14 residues. DNA of the CDR3: TGTGCCAGCAGTCTACAGGGGAGCGGGTCACCCCTCCACTTT. It specifies CASSLQGSGSPLHF.